The 28 T cell receptor beta chains given below trace back to one sample, sequenced in a study of cytomegalovirus exposure and HLA in healthy donors. Researchers ran the PCR with 60 Vbeta and 13 Jbeta primers. Data came from immunoSEQ multiplex PCR; TCRdb stores just in-frame clones and leaves some out. This table has around 80,000 clones, around three quarters appearing once. The sample consisted of PBMCs. The source is a man aged 35-49 years in good health and CMV-seronegative.

The chain is built from TRBV5-1 and TRBJ1-2; D unresolved. CDR1 SGHRS and CDR2 YFSETQ come from the germline V gene. This CDR3 comprises 12 residues. The V end lost 0 bases, the J end lost 7 bases, and 7 bases lay between the germline ends. This CDR3 is CASSLAPGGYTF. CDR3 nucleotide sequence: TGCGCCAGCAGCTTGGCCCCGGGTGGCTACACCTTC.

Comment on this clone: The sample carries other DNA sequences with the same CDR3. The chain is built from TRBV9 and TRBJ2-1; D possibly corresponds to TRBD2 (5 bases). Per the germline V gene, CDR1 is SGDLS and CDR2 is YYNGEE. The CDR3 loop spans 15 amino acids. Deletions cut 0 bases from V and 9 bases from J, with 16 bases between. The CDR3 spells CASSVEVGLAGEQFF. Here the CDR3 DNA reads TGTGCCAGCAGCGTAGAGGTGGGCCTAGCTGGTGAGCAGTTCTTC.

This clone was seen just once. J is TRBJ1-5 and V is TRBV19; D might be TRBD1 (6 bases). Trimming pared 5 bases from V and 1 base from J, leaving 21 bases between. The germline V gene has CDR1 LNHDA and CDR2 SQIVND (reference sequence). The CDR3 totals 18 residues. CDR3 nucleotides: TGTGCCAGTAGTCCTGGGCGGACAGCACCTTTGAGCAATCAGCCCCAGCATTTT. Its protein is CASSPGRTAPLSNQPQHF. The entire variable domain, with the rest obtained from reference TRBV19 and TRBJ1-5, is as follows: DGGITQSPKYLFRKEGQNVTLSCEQNLNHDAMYWYRQDPGQGLRLIYYSQIVNDFQKGDIAEGYSVSREKKESFPLTVTSAQKNPTAFYLCASSPGRTAPLSNQPQHFGDGTRLSIL.

The chain joins TRBV4-3 to TRBJ2-3; 14 bases align to TRBD2. Germline values: CDR1 LGHNA, CDR2 YSLEER. The CDR3 consists of 18 residues. The junction had 8 bases not matched to a gene; V was cut back by 1 base and J by 5 bases. The CDR3 nucleotides are TGCGCCAGCAGCCAAGCCGGGACTAGCGGGAGCAGTGGAGATACGCAGTATTTT. Amino acid sequence: CASSQAGTSGSSGDTQYF.

This clone has a handful of counts. The chain carries TRBV6-1 and TRBJ1-5; D unresolved. Trimming cost V 8 bases and J 4 bases, with 12 bases left between them. Germline values: CDR1 MNHNS, CDR2 SASEGT. The CDR3 spans 13 residues. Here the CDR3 DNA reads TGTGCCAGCTCGGCAGGACTTAATCAGCCCCAGCATTTT. Its translation is CASSAGLNQPQHF.

The chain couples TRBV5-8 to TRBJ1-1; 10 nucleotides align to TRBD1. Germline trimming cut 0 bases from V and 4 bases from J; bases unmatched to any gene: 6. The CDR3 totals 16 residues. Germline CDR1 SGHTS, CDR2 YDEGEE. The DNA of the CDR3 is TGTGCCAGCAGCTTGGGATATCGGACAGGGGGCACTGAAGCTTTCTTT. Amino acids: CASSLGYRTGGTEAFF.

CDR3 nucleotides: TGTGCCAGCAGTTTATCCCCAGGCCCGAACACTGAAGCTTTCTTT. This encodes CASSLSPGPNTEAFF. The V and J genes are TRBV28 and TRBJ1-1; no clear D. This CDR3 has 15 amino acids. Germline CDR1 reads MDHEN; CDR2 reads SYDVKM. V lost 1 base and J 1 base, leaving 10 bases between the germline ends.

V and J are TRBV7-2 and TRBJ2-7; no firm D call. The germline V gene encodes CDR1 SGHTA and CDR2 FQGNSA. CDR3 length equals 16 residues. V shed 5 bases and J shed 0 bases, with 17 bases lying between them. The CDR3 sequence is CASSRTVTFSSYEQYF. The CDR3 DNA reads as TGTGCCAGCAGCCGTACCGTAACCTTTAGCTCCTACGAGCAGTACTTC.

V gene TRBV10-3 combines with J gene TRBJ2-7; D is possibly TRBD2 (5 bases). Trimming cost V 5 bases and J 4 bases, with 21 bases left between them. The CDR3 is 16 amino acids. Germline lookup yields CDR1 ENHRY and CDR2 SYGVKD. The CDR3 DNA sequence: TGTGCCATCAGTTTGGGATCCGGGAATACTCTTTACGAGCAGTACTTC. Protein product: CAISLGSGNTLYEQYF.

The chain couples TRBV28 to TRBJ2-7; possibly TRBD2 for D (6 bases). CDR3 size: 14 residues. Germline V gene data show CDR1 as MDHEN and CDR2 as SYDVKM. V was clipped by 8 bases and J by 2 bases, with 16 bases between them. The CDR3 here is CASESGLGPYEQYF. Written as DNA, the CDR3 is TGTGCCAGCGAGAGCGGGCTCGGACCCTACGAGCAGTACTTC.

The chain combines TRBV6-5 with TRBJ2-5, with TRBD2 identical over 10 bases. J was trimmed by 4 bases and V by 6 bases; bases with no gene match: 8. The germline gives CDR1 MNHEY, CDR2 SVGAGI. CDR3 length: 15 residues. The CDR3 coding sequence is TGTGCCAGCAGCTGGGGACTAGCGAGAACAGAGACCCAGTACTTC. It codes for CASSWGLARTETQYF.

This clone has just a few counts. The chain employs TRBV29-1 and TRBJ1-1; no clear D. V shed 5 bases and J shed 1 base, with 11 bases lying between them. CDR1 and CDR2 (germline): SQVTM, ANQGSEA. CDR3 length: 13 amino acids. The CDR3 sequence: CSVMTQTNTEAFF. The CDR3 DNA reads TGCAGCGTTATGACACAGACGAACACTGAAGCTTTCTTT. Full variable domain (missing parts from reference TRBV29-1 and TRBJ1-1): SAVISQKPSRDICQRGTSLTIQCQVDSQVTMMFWYRQQPGQSLTLIATANQGSEATYESGFVIDKFPISRPNLTFSTLTVSNMSPEDSSIYLCSVMTQTNTEAFFGQGTRLTVV.

V and J are TRBV18 and TRBJ2-6, with a possible D match to TRBD2 (5 bases). This CDR3 spans 17 amino acids. Trimming stripped 2 bases from V and 0 bases from J, with 11 bases between. CDR1 is KGHSH, CDR2 LQKENI, per germline. The CDR3 sequence: CASSPYSGGSGANVLTF. The DNA of the CDR3 is TGTGCCAGCTCACCATACAGCGGCGGCTCTGGGGCCAACGTCCTGACTTTC.

The CDR3 region has the DNA TGTGCCACCAGCAGAGAGGCTAGCCTAACCGGGGAGCTGTTTTTT. Its protein is CATSREASLTGELFF. The chain links TRBV15 to TRBJ2-2; maybe TRBD2 (5 bases). Germline CDR1 and CDR2: LNHNV and YYDKDF (reference sequence). The CDR3 spans 15 residues. V lost 0 bases, J lost 5 bases, and 10 bases lay in between.

The chain joins TRBV18 to TRBJ1-2, with D possibly being TRBD1 (6 bases). CDR1 and CDR2 from the germline V gene are KGHSH and LQKENI. V was pared by 3 bases and J by 8 bases, with 13 bases between. CDR3 length: 13 residues. Here the CDR3 DNA reads TGTGCCAGCTCACCCCGGACAGAATCCGGCTACACCTTC. Its translation: CASSPRTESGYTF.

This clone has only a few counts. This chain connects TRBV5-4 to TRBJ2-4; no reliable D call. Trimming took 5 bases from V and 4 from J, leaving 16 bases between them. CDR1 and CDR2 (germline): SGHNT, YYREEE (reference sequence). The CDR3 is 15 amino acids. CDR3 DNA sequence: TGTGCCAGCAGTTTAGACTTTACGGCTAAAAACATTCAGTACTTC. This translates into CASSLDFTAKNIQYF.

On this clone: This sample includes further DNA sequences coding for the same CDR3. This sequence joins TRBV9 and TRBJ2-1, with D tentatively TRBD1 (5 bases). The CDR3 has 14 amino acids. Trimming took off 1 base at V and 5 bases at J, with 10 bases between the two ends. Germline V gene lookup returns CDR1 SGDLS and CDR2 YYNGEE. The CDR3 DNA follows: TGTGCCAGCAGCGTACTCCAGGGCAACAATGAGCAGTTCTTC. It translates to CASSVLQGNNEQFF.

The chain combines TRBV27 with TRBJ2-7; D is possibly TRBD1 (5 bases). There are 14 residues in the CDR3. CDR1 is MNHEY and CDR2 is SMNVEV in the germline V gene (reference sequence). Trimming removed 7 bases at V and 1 base at J, with 14 bases between. CDR3 nucleotide sequence: TGTGCCAGCACAACCCGTAGGGGATCCTACGAGCAGTACTTC. Translated, it gives CASTTRRGSYEQYF.

The chain is built from TRBV7-2 and TRBJ2-3; D may be TRBD2 (5 bases). Trimming removed 0 bases at V and 1 base at J, with 11 bases between. This CDR3 contains 16 residues. CDR1 is SGHTA and CDR2 is FQGNSA in the germline V gene. CDR3 in DNA: TGTGCCAGCAGCTTAGCGCTGTCGCGGGGCACAGATACGCAGTATTTT. Protein sequence: CASSLALSRGTDTQYF.

The J gene is TRBJ2-4, the V gene TRBV6-1, with D possibly matching TRBD1 (6 bases). The CDR3 has 12 residues. CDR1 is MNHNS, CDR2 SASEGT, per germline. V lost 2 bases to trimming and J lost 7 bases, with 6 bases between them. CDR3 DNA: TGTGCCAGCAGTGAACAGGGGAACATTCAGTACTTC. The encoded protein is CASSEQGNIQYF.

V is TRBV28 and J is TRBJ1-1; TRBD1 aligns across 7 bases. CDR1 is MDHEN, CDR2 SYDVKM, per germline. V was clipped by 2 bases and J by 5 bases; unmatched bases: 5. The CDR3 covers 14 residues. The CDR3 region has the DNA TGTGCCAGCAGTTTAACGGACAGGCAAACTGAAGCTTTCTTT. Its translation: CASSLTDRQTEAFF.

The J gene is TRBJ2-1, the V gene TRBV6-1; TRBD2 agrees at 7 bases. This CDR3 region has 12 residues. Germline V gene sequence: CDR1 MNHNS, CDR2 SASEGT. V was pared by 6 bases and J by 8 bases, with 4 bases of the junction left unmatched. The CDR3 loop reads CASRAGRDEQFF. The CDR3 nucleotides are TGTGCCAGCAGGGCGGGGAGGGATGAGCAGTTCTTC.

V is TRBV5-5 and J is TRBJ1-2; D not certain. Germline assignment: CDR1 SGHKS and CDR2 YYEKEE (reference sequence). This CDR3 is 16 amino acids long. V lost 5 bases and J lost 5, with 22 bases in between. This chain's CDR3 is CASSPHTREIVYGYTF. The CDR3 DNA follows: TGTGCCAGCAGTCCACATACAAGGGAGATTGTGTATGGCTACACCTTC.

The chain joins TRBV29-1 to TRBJ2-7; 12 positions agree with TRBD2. Trimming at V came to 4 bases and at J to 7 bases, leaving 5 bases not matched to a gene. CDR1 is SQVTM and CDR2 is ANQGSEA in the germline V gene. The CDR3 sequence is 13 residues long. The CDR3 region has the DNA TGCAGCGTTGTCCTAGCGGGAGGGCGGGAGCAGTACTTC. Translating gives CSVVLAGGREQYF.

This clone was detected a few times. The rearrangement joins TRBV5-1 to TRBJ1-5; perhaps TRBD1 as D (5 bases). CDR1 and CDR2 from the germline V gene are SGHRS and YFSETQ. V gave up 0 bases and J gave up 4 bases, with 11 bases separating them. The CDR3 totals 15 residues. Here the CDR3 reads CASSLDQGENQPQHF. The DNA for the CDR3 is TGCGCCAGCAGCTTGGATCAGGGTGAGAATCAGCCCCAGCATTTT.

V gene TRBV28 combines with J gene TRBJ2-1, with D possibly TRBD2 on 6 matching bases. The CDR3 sequence is 14 residues long. The germline V gene has CDR1 MDHEN and CDR2 SYDVKM. V lost 7 bases and J lost 8, with 18 bases in between. CDR3: CASTSGTFFDEQFF. CDR3 coding DNA: TGTGCCAGCACTTCCGGGACTTTTTTCGATGAGCAGTTCTTC.

The chain couples TRBV4-1 to TRBJ2-7, with 10 nucleotides matching TRBD2. V lost 1 base to trimming and J lost 5 bases; unmatched junction nucleotides: 14. Per germline, CDR1 MGHRA and CDR2 YSYEKL. This CDR3 spans 18 amino acids. The CDR3 spells CASSQAPRLAGYPDEQYF. The CDR3, as DNA: TGCGCCAGCAGCCAAGCTCCCCGACTAGCGGGCTACCCGGACGAGCAGTACTTC.

This chain uses TRBV23-1 with TRBJ1-2; 7 bases align to TRBD1. TRBV23-1 is labeled an ORF, and its function is uncertain. The CDR3 is made up of 13 amino acids. Trimming cost V 1 base and J 7 bases; bases outside gene matches: 3. CDR3 loop: CASSQYGQAGYTF. The CDR3 nucleotides read TGCGCCAGCAGTCAATACGGACAGGCTGGCTACACCTTC.